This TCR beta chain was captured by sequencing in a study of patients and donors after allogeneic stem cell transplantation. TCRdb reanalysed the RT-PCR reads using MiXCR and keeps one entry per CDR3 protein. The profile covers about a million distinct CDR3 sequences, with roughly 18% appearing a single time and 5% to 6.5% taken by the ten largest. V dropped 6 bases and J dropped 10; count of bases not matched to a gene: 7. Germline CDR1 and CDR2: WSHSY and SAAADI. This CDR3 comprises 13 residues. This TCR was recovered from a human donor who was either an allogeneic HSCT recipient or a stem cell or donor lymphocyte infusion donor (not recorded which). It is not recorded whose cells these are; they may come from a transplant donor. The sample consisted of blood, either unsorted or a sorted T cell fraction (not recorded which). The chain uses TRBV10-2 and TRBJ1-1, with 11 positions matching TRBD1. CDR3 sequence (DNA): TGCGCCAGCAGGGGTCCCGGGACAGGGGGAGCTTTCTTT. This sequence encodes CASRGPGTGGAFF.